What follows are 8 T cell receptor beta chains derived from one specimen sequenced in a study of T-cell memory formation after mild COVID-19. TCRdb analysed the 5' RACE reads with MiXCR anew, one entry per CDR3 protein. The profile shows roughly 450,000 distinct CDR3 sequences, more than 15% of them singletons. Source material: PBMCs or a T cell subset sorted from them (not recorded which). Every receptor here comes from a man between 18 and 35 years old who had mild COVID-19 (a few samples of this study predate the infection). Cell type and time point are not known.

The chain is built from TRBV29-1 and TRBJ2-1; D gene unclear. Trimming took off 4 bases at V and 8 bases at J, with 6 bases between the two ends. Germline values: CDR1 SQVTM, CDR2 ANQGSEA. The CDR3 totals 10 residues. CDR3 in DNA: TGCAGCGTTGGTAGCCATGAGCAGTTCTTC. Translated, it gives CSVGSHEQFF.

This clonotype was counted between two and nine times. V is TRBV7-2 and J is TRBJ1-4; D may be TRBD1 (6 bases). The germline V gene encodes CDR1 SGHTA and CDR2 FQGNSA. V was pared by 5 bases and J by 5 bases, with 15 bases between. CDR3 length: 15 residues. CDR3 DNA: TGTGCCAGCAGCCCAGGACTGGGGGCAAATGAAAAACTGTTTTTT. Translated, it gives CASSPGLGANEKLFF.

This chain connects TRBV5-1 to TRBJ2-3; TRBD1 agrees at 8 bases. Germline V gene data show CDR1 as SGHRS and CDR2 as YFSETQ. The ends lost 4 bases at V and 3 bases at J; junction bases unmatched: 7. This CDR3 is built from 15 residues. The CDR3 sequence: CASSLRTGQTDTQYF. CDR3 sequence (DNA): TGCGCCAGCAGCCTTCGGACAGGGCAAACAGATACGCAGTATTTT.

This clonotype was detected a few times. Here the CDR3 DNA reads TGTGCCAGCAGTACACTACCTTATACAGGGACGGCGGAGACCCAGTACTTC. This sequence encodes CASSTLPYTGTAETQYF. The J gene is TRBJ2-5, the V gene TRBV12-3 or TRBV12-4; D may be TRBD1 (6 bases). The CDR3 covers 17 residues. Deletions cut 5 bases from V and 5 bases from J, with 24 bases between.

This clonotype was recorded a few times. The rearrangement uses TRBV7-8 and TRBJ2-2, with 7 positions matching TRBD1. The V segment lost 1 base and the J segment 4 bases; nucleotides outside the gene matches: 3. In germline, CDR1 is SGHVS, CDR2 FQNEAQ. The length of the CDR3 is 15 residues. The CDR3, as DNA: TGTGCCAGCAGCTTAGGGCGACAGGGCACCGGGGAGCTGTTTTTT. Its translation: CASSLGRQGTGELFF.

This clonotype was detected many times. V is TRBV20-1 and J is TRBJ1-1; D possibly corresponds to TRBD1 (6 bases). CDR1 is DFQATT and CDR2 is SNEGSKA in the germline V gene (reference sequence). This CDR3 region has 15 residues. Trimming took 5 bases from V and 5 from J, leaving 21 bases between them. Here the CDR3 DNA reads TGCAGTGCTCGAGGGTCCGGGGGCCGGCATACTGAAGCTTTCTTT. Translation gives CSARGSGGRHTEAFF.

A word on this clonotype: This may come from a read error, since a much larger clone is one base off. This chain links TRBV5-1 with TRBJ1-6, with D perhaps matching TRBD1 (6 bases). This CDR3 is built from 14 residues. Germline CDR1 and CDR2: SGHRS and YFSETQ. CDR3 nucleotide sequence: TGCGCCAGCAGCCGCCCGGGGGCGAATTCACACCTCCACTTT. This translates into CASSRPGANSHLHF.

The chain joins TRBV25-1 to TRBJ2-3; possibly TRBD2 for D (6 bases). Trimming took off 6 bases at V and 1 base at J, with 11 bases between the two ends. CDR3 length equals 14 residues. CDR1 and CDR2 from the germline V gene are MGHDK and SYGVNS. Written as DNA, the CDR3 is TGTGCCAGCAGCCCATGGGAGGGCACAGATACGCAGTATTTT. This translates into CASSPWEGTDTQYF.